The next 32 T cell receptor beta chains were all read from a single sample in a study of T cell changes during pregnancy in multiple sclerosis (dated by TCRdb to the late 2010s). Libraries were prepared through the immunoSEQ multiplex PCR assay. TCRdb's version of the immuneACCESS table is confined to in-frame rearrangements and falls short of the full clone set. An unresolved V gene accounts for under half of the shortfall where checked; the remainder is of unknown origin. Across this sample there are about 22,000 clones, with approximately 89% seen only once. Of the sample, about 0.62% is held by the ten largest clones. The specimen comprised CD4+ T cells from peripheral blood mononuclear cells, sampled in the third trimester of pregnancy. Receptors were obtained from a female donor with multiple sclerosis, enrolled in a pregnancy study.

The chain employs TRBV19 and TRBJ1-1, with TRBD1 matching over 9 bases. This CDR3 comprises 15 residues. CDR1 and CDR2 from the germline V gene are LNHDA and SQIVND (reference sequence). J gave up 4 bases and V 7 bases, and 10 bases lay outside the gene matches. The CDR3 is CASTRTGGSTTEAFF. The DNA of the CDR3 is TGTGCCAGTACGCGAACAGGGGGCTCGACCACTGAAGCTTTCTTT.

J is TRBJ1-3 and V is TRBV25-1, with TRBD1 as a possible D gene (6 bases). CDR3 length equals 16 residues. Germline CDR1 and CDR2: MGHDK and SYGVNS. The ends were cut back, 7 bases at V and 0 bases at J, with 16 bases in the middle. CDR3: CASIPGGAYSGNTIYF. The CDR3 nucleotides read TGTGCCAGCATTCCGGGGGGGGCCTACTCTGGAAACACCATATATTTT.

J is TRBJ2-2 and V is TRBV28; TRBD2 agrees at 10 bases. V lost 2 bases and J lost 4; bases outside the gene matches: 10. The CDR3 totals 18 residues. Germline CDR1 reads MDHEN; CDR2 reads SYDVKM. Here the CDR3 DNA reads TGTGCCAGCAGTTTAAGACTTGACAGCGGGGGGGCCACCGGGGAGCTGTTTTTT. It yields the protein CASSLRLDSGGATGELFF.

The rearrangement joins TRBV9 to TRBJ2-3, with TRBD1 identical over 9 bases. Germline-derived CDR1 and CDR2 are SGDLS and YYNGEE. This CDR3 spans 15 amino acids. V lost 3 bases and J lost 6; bases outside the gene matches: 8. The CDR3 protein is CASSAAPDRGDTQYF. The CDR3 nucleotides read TGTGCCAGCAGCGCCGCCCCGGACAGGGGTGATACGCAGTATTTT.

Here the CDR3 DNA reads TGTGCCAGCAGCTTAGTCAGGGTTGACACCGGGGAGCTGTTTTTT. Amino acid sequence: CASSLVRVDTGELFF. The genes are TRBV7-9 and TRBJ2-2; possibly TRBD1 for D (5 bases). This CDR3 has 15 residues. Deletions cut 1 base from V and 3 bases from J, with 9 bases between. Germline V lookup: CDR1 SEHNR, CDR2 FQNEAQ (reference sequence).

There are a few counts of this clone. This rearrangement joins TRBV2 to TRBJ1-6; the D is unclear. CDR1 and CDR2 (germline): SNHLY, FYNNEI. The CDR3 runs to 15 residues. Trimming shortened V by 7 bases and J by 0 bases, and 10 bases separated the two germline ends. The CDR3, as DNA: TGTGCCAGCATGCCCAGAAGCTCCTATAATTCACCCCTCCACTTT. Translating it yields CASMPRSSYNSPLHF. Together with reference TRBV2 and TRBJ1-6, the CDR3 gives the full variable domain: EPEVTQTPSHQVTQMGQEVILRCVPISNHLYFYWYRQILGQKVEFLVSFYNNEISEKSEIFDDQFSVERPDGSNFTLKIRSTKLEDSAMYFCASMPRSSYNSPLHFGNGTRLTVT.

The V gene is TRBV7-2, the J gene TRBJ1-1; D remains ambiguous. The CDR3 totals 13 residues. Germline lookup yields CDR1 SGHTA and CDR2 FQGNSA. Trimming took 1 base from V and 7 from J, leaving 10 bases between them. The CDR3 DNA reads as TGTGCCAGCAGCTTAGGTGGCACCCTTGAAGCTTTCTTT. This encodes CASSLGGTLEAFF. Using reference TRBV7-2 and TRBJ1-1 for the parts outside the CDR3, the full variable domain is GAGVSQSPSNKVTEKGKDVELRCDPISGHTALYWYRQSLGQGLEFLIYFQGNSAPDKSGLPSDRFSAERTGGSVSTLTIQRTQQEDSAVYLCASSLGGTLEAFFGQGTRLTVV.

This clone has just one count. The rearrangement links TRBV12-2 to TRBJ2-1; the table names TRBD2, a call not compared with the DNA. TRBV12-2 is labeled a pseudogene. CDR3 length: 22 residues. The CDR3: CASRLVDRGDRALAGGYNEQFF. CDR3 in DNA: TGTGCAAGTCGCTTAGTTGATAGAGGCGACAGGGCCTTAGCGGGGGGTTACAATGAGCAGTTCTTC.

This chain links TRBV7-9 with TRBJ2-3, with 10 bases matching TRBD1. The germline CDR1 and CDR2 sequences are SEHNR and FQNEAQ (reference sequence). This CDR3 is built from 15 residues. V trimming: 4 bases; J trimming: 5 bases; junction bases outside the gene matches: 6. The CDR3 coding sequence is TGTGCCAGCAGCTCCCCGACAGGGGGCGGAGATACGCAGTATTTT. Encoded protein: CASSSPTGGGDTQYF.

The chain couples TRBV5-1 to TRBJ2-1, with a weak D call TRBD1 (7 bases). The length of the CDR3 is 15 residues. CDR1 and CDR2 (germline): SGHRS, YFSETQ. V lost 2 bases and J 7 bases, leaving 16 bases between the germline ends. The CDR3 bases are TGCGCCAGCAGCTTAGGAGGGGGCCAGGGGAATGAGCAGTTCTTC. It yields the protein CASSLGGGQGNEQFF. Variable domain in full (rest from reference TRBV5-1 and TRBJ2-1): KAGVTQTPRYLIKTRGQQVTLSCSPISGHRSVSWYQQTPGQGLQFLFEYFSETQRNKGNFPGRFSGRQFSNSRSEMNVSTLELGDSALYLCASSLGGGQGNEQFFGPGTRLTVL.

CDR3 sequence reads: CASSEWSLGSNEQFF. The CDR3 nucleotides read TGTGCCAGCAGTGAATGGAGTCTAGGGAGCAATGAGCAGTTCTTC. This chain links TRBV25-1 with TRBJ2-1; D is perhaps TRBD2 (5 bases). Trimming pared 1 base from V and 6 bases from J, leaving 13 bases between. CDR1 is MGHDK, CDR2 SYGVNS, per germline. The CDR3 totals 15 residues.

The CDR3 loop is CASRLSFLAVQETQYF. The CDR3 bases are TGTGCCAGCAGACTAAGCTTCCTAGCGGTCCAAGAGACCCAGTACTTC. The chain recombines TRBV7-2 with TRBJ2-5; 7 bases agree with TRBD2. There are 16 residues in the CDR3. CDR1 is SGHTA, CDR2 FQGNSA, per germline. With 6 bases clipped from V and 1 base from J, the junction kept 11 bases outside the gene matches. Full variable domain (remainder filled in from reference TRBV7-2 and TRBJ2-5): GAGVSQSPSNKVTEKGKDVELRCDPISGHTALYWYRQSLGQGLEFLIYFQGNSAPDKSGLPSDRFSAERTGGSVSTLTIQRTQQEDSAVYLCASRLSFLAVQETQYFGPGTRLLVL.

The rearrangement links TRBV5-5 to TRBJ1-2; the D gene is possibly TRBD1 (6 bases). The CDR3 sequence is 15 residues long. Germline CDR1 is SGHKS and CDR2 is YYEKEE (reference sequence). V gave up 1 base and J gave up 4 bases, with 14 bases separating them. CDR3 region: CASSLQGLSSYGYTF. The CDR3 bases are TGTGCCAGCAGCTTGCAGGGGCTTTCGAGCTATGGCTACACCTTC.

This sequence joins TRBV4-1 and TRBJ2-3; D perhaps matches TRBD2 (5 bases). Germline V gene data show CDR1 as MGHRA and CDR2 as YSYEKL. The CDR3 length is 15 residues. Trimming removed 1 base from V and 1 base from J, with 9 bases in between. The CDR3 reads CASSQVGLGTDTQYF. CDR3 nucleotide sequence: TGCGCCAGCAGCCAAGTCGGACTTGGCACAGATACGCAGTATTTT.

V and J are TRBV29-1 and TRBJ2-1, with 7 positions matching TRBD1. Germline values: CDR1 SQVTM, CDR2 ANQGSEA. The CDR3 is made up of 13 amino acids. The CDR3 region is CRAGTVLQSEQFF. CDR3 nucleotides: TGCAGGGCCGGGACAGTACTACAAAGTGAGCAGTTCTTC.

The chain carries TRBV6-6 and TRBJ2-3, with 7 bases matching TRBD2. Germline V gene sequence: CDR1 MNHNY, CDR2 SVGAGI (reference sequence). The CDR3 is 16 amino acids. V shed 0 bases, J shed 0 bases, and the junction held 3 bases outside the gene matches. Written as DNA, the CDR3 is TGTGCCAGCAGTTACTCCCGCGGGGGAAGCACAGATACGCAGTATTTT. Protein: CASSYSRGGSTDTQYF.

This clone appeared a few times. The rearrangement joins TRBV6-1 to TRBJ2-3; 13 bases are a match to TRBD2. V lost 3 bases, J lost 2 bases, and 5 bases stayed unmatched. Germline-derived CDR1 and CDR2 are MNHNS and SASEGT. The CDR3 covers 17 residues. CDR3 nucleotide sequence: TGTGCCAGCAGTGAGGGACTAGCGGGGACCCACACAGATACGCAGTATTTT. It yields the protein CASSEGLAGTHTDTQYF.

The chain joins TRBV19 to TRBJ1-2, with 7 bases lining up with TRBD1. There are 14 residues in the CDR3. Germline V gives CDR1 LNHDA, CDR2 SQIVND (reference sequence). Trimming took 6 bases from V and 2 from J; bases not matched to a gene: 6. The CDR3 region has the DNA TGTGCCAGTAGAGCCACGGACAGGAACTATGGCTACACCTTC. Protein: CASRATDRNYGYTF.

The chain links TRBV2 to TRBJ1-2; 7 bases match TRBD1. The germline V gene has CDR1 SNHLY and CDR2 FYNNEI. The CDR3 runs 12 residues. After removal of 9 bases from V and 4 bases from J, the junction contained 5 bases not matched to a gene. CDR3 sequence reads: CASRGDSYGYTF. DNA for the CDR3: TGTGCCAGTAGAGGGGACAGCTATGGCTACACCTTC. The entire variable domain, with the rest obtained from reference TRBV2 and TRBJ1-2, is as follows: EPEVTQTPSHQVTQMGQEVILRCVPISNHLYFYWYRQILGQKVEFLVSFYNNEISEKSEIFDDQFSVERPDGSNFTLKIRSTKLEDSAMYFCASRGDSYGYTFGSGTRLTVV.

The chain joins TRBV4-1 to TRBJ1-1; tentative D call: TRBD1 (6 bases). V lost 4 bases, J lost 11 bases, and 20 bases lay in between. The length of the CDR3 is 14 residues. Germline loops: CDR1 MGHRA, CDR2 YSYEKL. For the CDR3, the DNA is TGCGCCAGCAGCCGTATCCGGGACACCACTCGGGCTTTCTTT. Protein sequence: CASSRIRDTTRAFF.

The gene calls are TRBV6-4 and TRBJ1-2; TRBD1 agrees at 8 bases. Germline CDR1 and CDR2: MRHNA and SNTAGT. The V segment lost 7 bases and the J segment 8 bases; nucleotides outside the gene matches: 12. The CDR3 length is 14 residues. CDR3 loop: CASKNTGGDQGYTF. The CDR3 DNA reads as TGTGCCAGCAAAAATACAGGGGGGGATCAAGGCTACACCTTC.

This clone has just one count. The chain joins TRBV5-1 to TRBJ1-1, with 7 bases that match TRBD1. After removal of 4 bases from V and 6 bases from J, the junction contained 12 bases not matched to a gene. The germline V gene encodes CDR1 SGHRS and CDR2 YFSETQ. The CDR3 spans 15 residues. The CDR3 loop is CASSPYLTGPPEAFF. In DNA form, the CDR3 reads TGCGCCAGCAGCCCTTACTTGACAGGGCCCCCTGAAGCTTTCTTT.

In DNA form, the CDR3 reads TGTGCCAGCAGGAAACCGGCAGGGGGCTACGAGCAGTACTTC. Protein sequence: CASRKPAGGYEQYF. The V and J genes are TRBV7-2 and TRBJ2-7, with 7 bases matching TRBD1. The germline V gene encodes CDR1 SGHTA and CDR2 FQGNSA. The V and J ends lost 6 bases and 3 bases, in that order; junction bases with no gene match: 8. The CDR3 has 14 amino acids. The entire variable domain, with the rest obtained from reference TRBV7-2 and TRBJ2-7, is as follows: GAGVSQSPSNKVTEKGKDVELRCDPISGHTALYWYRQSLGQGLEFLIYFQGNSAPDKSGLPSDRFSAERTGGSVSTLTIQRTQQEDSAVYLCASRKPAGGYEQYFGPGTRLTVT.

This chain joins TRBV7-8 and TRBJ1-1; no clear D gene. The CDR3 sequence is 12 residues long. V was pared by 3 bases and J by 3 bases, with 5 bases between. The germline V gene encodes CDR1 SGHVS and CDR2 FQNEAQ. CDR3 in DNA: TGTGCCAGCAGCTTTTTATACACTGAAGCTTTCTTT. This encodes CASSFLYTEAFF.

The V call is TRBV18, the J call TRBJ2-5; D gene ambiguous. Trimming shortened V by 1 base and J by 2 bases, and 14 bases separated the two germline ends. This CDR3 contains 16 residues. Germline CDR1 reads KGHSH; CDR2 reads LQKENI. The CDR3 region is CASSPLDSILQETQYF. The DNA for the CDR3 is TGTGCCAGCTCACCACTGGATAGCATATTACAAGAGACCCAGTACTTC.

The chain links TRBV5-5 to TRBJ1-1; no clear D. With 1 base removed from V and 6 bases from J, the gap between germline ends came to 7 bases. The CDR3 extends over 12 amino acids. Germline V gene data show CDR1 as SGHKS and CDR2 as YYEKEE (reference sequence). The DNA for the CDR3 is TGTGCCAGCAGCTTGTACGGGGCTGAAGCTTTCTTT. It codes for CASSLYGAEAFF.

In this sample, this clone turned up a few times. The V call is TRBV6-1, the J call TRBJ1-2; 11 bases fit TRBD1. This CDR3 comprises 12 residues. J gave up 5 bases and V 8 bases, and 1 base lay outside the gene matches. The germline gives CDR1 MNHNS, CDR2 SASEGT. CDR3 region: CASGTGGYGYTF. The DNA for the CDR3 is TGTGCCAGCGGGACAGGGGGATATGGCTACACCTTC.

J is TRBJ1-1 and V is TRBV6-1; 8 bases are shared with TRBD1. This CDR3 comprises 16 residues. CDR1 MNHNS and CDR2 SASEGT come from the germline V gene. V lost 3 bases, J lost 3 bases, and 9 bases stayed unmatched. The CDR3: CASSEGLQGAYTEAFF. In DNA, the CDR3 is TGTGCCAGCAGTGAGGGATTGCAGGGGGCCTACACTGAAGCTTTCTTT.

As regards this clone: Different DNA sequences within this sample yield the same CDR3. The chain combines TRBV18 with TRBJ1-1; weak D call: TRBD1 (5 bases). The CDR3 extends over 13 amino acids. Between the trimmed V and J ends, which lost 3 bases and 3 bases, there was a span of 8 bases. Germline V gene data show CDR1 as KGHSH and CDR2 as LQKENI. This chain's CDR3 is CASSPGGDTEAFF. Written as DNA, the CDR3 is TGTGCCAGCTCACCTGGGGGGGACACTGAAGCTTTCTTT.

The chain combines TRBV6-1 with TRBJ2-7, with 8 bases lining up with TRBD1. Germline V gives CDR1 MNHNS, CDR2 SASEGT. The ends lost 4 bases at V and 4 bases at J; junction bases unmatched: 6. The CDR3 loop spans 14 amino acids. The DNA for the CDR3 is TGTGCCAGCAGTGGGCAGGGGGCGGGGTACGAGCAGTACTTC. This gives the protein CASSGQGAGYEQYF.

The rearrangement uses TRBV18 and TRBJ1-6; D unresolved. The V and J ends lost 2 bases and 0 bases respectively, with 8 bases between them. CDR1 and CDR2 from the germline V gene are KGHSH and LQKENI. CDR3 size: 16 residues. For the CDR3, the DNA is TGTGCCAGCTCACCAGAGAGAAGCTCCTATAATTCACCCCTCCACTTT. Translation: CASSPERSSYNSPLHF. Full variable domain (outside the CDR3, taken from reference TRBV18 and TRBJ1-6): NAGVMQNPRHLVRRRGQEARLRCSPMKGHSHVYWYRQLPEEGLKFMVYLQKENIIDESGMPKERFSAEFPKEGPSILRIQQVVRGDSAAYFCASSPERSSYNSPLHFGNGTRLTVT.

The chain uses TRBV6-5 and TRBJ1-2; 8 nucleotides agree with TRBD1. The CDR3 contains 16 residues. J gave up 4 bases and V 2 bases, and 9 bases lay outside the gene matches. Germline V CDR1 and CDR2: MNHEY, SVGAGI. CDR3 DNA: TGTGCCAGCAGTTACGACAGGGGAAGGTTGGGCTATGGCTACACCTTC. This translates into CASSYDRGRLGYGYTF.